Listed below are T cell receptor beta chains from one sample, sequenced in a study of Ad26.COV2.S vaccination and SARS-CoV-2 variants. Only in-frame clones appear in the TCRdb table, and some are missing; sequencing was by immunoSEQ multiplex PCR. The data hold more than 400,000 clones, with around 92% observed a single time. The sample in question was peripheral blood, obtained in a trial of Ad26.COV2.S vaccine versus placebo. These receptors were taken from a person between 18 and 65 years old who received the Ad26.COV2.S COVID-19 vaccine or a placebo. Both conserved end residues are part of each CDR3. Fields, in order: V gene, CDR3 length, J gene, CDR3 protein.

v_call: TRBV29-1
cdr3_length: 12
j_call: TRBJ2-1
cdr3_aa: CSVAGNYNEQFF

v_call: TRBV6-5
cdr3_length: 14
j_call: TRBJ2-7
cdr3_aa: CASSYGAGVDEQYF

v_call: TRBV18
cdr3_length: 16
j_call: TRBJ2-7
cdr3_aa: CASSPPGVDQRYEQYF

v_call: TRBV9
cdr3_length: 13
j_call: TRBJ2-7
cdr3_aa: CASSVASGGEQYF

v_call: TRBV11-2
cdr3_length: 13
j_call: TRBJ1-2
cdr3_aa: CASSITGDGGYTF

v_call: TRBV7-9
cdr3_length: 16
j_call: TRBJ2-7
cdr3_aa: CASSSYSGGRGYEQYF

v_call: TRBV6-2/TRBV6-3
cdr3_length: 11
j_call: TRBJ2-7
cdr3_aa: CASSPHYEQYF

v_call: TRBV5-4
cdr3_length: 13
j_call: TRBJ1-1
cdr3_aa: CASSPPDRVEAFF

v_call: TRBV27
cdr3_length: 15
j_call: TRBJ1-1
cdr3_aa: CASSGSGQGYTEAFF

v_call: TRBV6-5
cdr3_length: 14
j_call: TRBJ1-2
cdr3_aa: CASSYEGQGRGYTF

v_call: TRBV4-3
cdr3_length: 15
j_call: TRBJ2-1
cdr3_aa: CASSQVHSSYNEQFF

v_call: TRBV7-9
cdr3_length: 16
j_call: TRBJ1-6
cdr3_aa: CASSLGTGVMASPLHF

v_call: TRBV6-2/TRBV6-3
cdr3_length: 13
j_call: TRBJ2-7
cdr3_aa: CASSHLDRYEQYF

v_call: TRBV4-1
cdr3_length: 16
j_call: TRBJ1-1
cdr3_aa: CASSQDPGSGYEEAFF

v_call: TRBV14
cdr3_length: 18
j_call: TRBJ2-1
cdr3_aa: CASSQDRGGLHVRNEQFF

v_call: TRBV5-1
cdr3_length: 16
j_call: TRBJ2-7
cdr3_aa: CASSLGWTSGAYEQYF